What follows are 23 T cell receptor beta chains derived from one specimen sequenced in a study of blood T cell repertoires in COVID-19 (dated by TCRdb to 2020 to 2022). The method was the immunoSEQ multiplex PCR assay. Not all clones reach the TCRdb copy of this immuneACCESS table, which keeps in-frame sequences only. Checked studies attribute under half of the gap to unresolved V genes and leave the rest unexplained. This sample comprises over 150,000 clones, around 80% of them detected only once. The ten largest clones represent around 7.9% of the sample. Sequenced input: PBMCs or T cells enriched from blood (not recorded which). These receptors were obtained from a man between 50 and 59 years old who had recovered from COVID-19.

The chain is built from TRBV19 and TRBJ1-6; the D gene is possibly TRBD1 (5 bases). Germline loops: CDR1 LNHDA, CDR2 SQIVND (reference sequence). V was pared by 9 bases and J by 8 bases, with 14 bases between. The CDR3 spans 13 residues. The CDR3 region has the DNA TGTGCCAGCTCCAGGGCGGGGGATTCACCCCTCCACTTT. This gives the protein CASSRAGDSPLHF. The full variable domain, with the rest looked up from reference TRBV19 and TRBJ1-6, is DGGITQSPKYLFRKEGQNVTLSCEQNLNHDAMYWYRQDPGQGLRLIYYSQIVNDFQKGDIAEGYSVSREKKESFPLTVTSAQKNPTAFYLCASSRAGDSPLHFGNGTRLTVT.

The chain recombines TRBV6-5 with TRBJ2-2; 9 nucleotides align to TRBD2. There are 15 residues in the CDR3. Germline lookup yields CDR1 MNHEY and CDR2 SVGAGI. V lost 6 bases, J lost 2 bases, and 4 bases stayed unmatched. The chain's CDR3 is CASSAGTSNTGELFF. Here the CDR3 DNA reads TGTGCCAGCAGCGCCGGGACTAGCAACACCGGGGAGCTGTTTTTT.

This clone appeared once. The chain carries TRBV21-1 and TRBJ2-7; the table's TRBD1 call for D was not verified on the DNA. TRBV21-1 represents a pseudogene. The CDR3 extends over 15 amino acids. The CDR3: CASSKDGRKPYEQYF. In DNA, the CDR3 is TGTGCCAGCAGCAAAGACGGCAGGAAGCCCTACGAGCAGTACTTC.

This clone was counted a single time. This chain uses TRBV6-5 with TRBJ1-2; 9 bases map to TRBD1. Germline trimming cut 5 bases from V and 4 bases from J; bases unmatched to any gene: 8. This CDR3 is built from 15 residues. CDR1 is MNHEY, CDR2 SVGAGI, per germline. CDR3 in amino acids: CASSRPGQGSYGYTF. The CDR3 region has the DNA TGTGCCAGCAGTAGACCGGGACAGGGTTCCTATGGCTACACCTTC.

This chain connects TRBV7-2 to TRBJ2-5; 8 nucleotides line up with TRBD2. Germline CDR1 is SGHTA and CDR2 is FQGNSA. After removal of 3 bases from V and 1 base from J, the junction contained 1 base not matched to a gene. The CDR3 is 14 residues long. CDR3 bases: TGTGCCAGCAGCTTGACTAGCGTCCAAGAGACCCAGTACTTC. It is translated as CASSLTSVQETQYF.

The chain combines TRBV10-3 with TRBJ1-2; tentative D call: TRBD1 (5 bases). The V gene lost 4 bases and the J gene lost 3 bases, with 15 bases spanning the gap. Germline CDR1 reads ENHRY; CDR2 reads SYGVKD. The CDR3 has 15 residues. The CDR3 region has the DNA TGTGCCATCAGTGCGGCAGGGTCCTACGACTATGGCTACACCTTC. Its protein is CAISAAGSYDYGYTF.

The gene calls are TRBV2 and TRBJ2-1; 12 nucleotides agree with TRBD2. CDR3 length equals 16 residues. Trimming removed 3 bases from V and 8 bases from J; junction bases left unmatched: 8. Per the germline V gene, CDR1 is SNHLY and CDR2 is FYNNEI. The CDR3: CASSDGSSGGADEQFF. Written as DNA, the CDR3 is TGTGCCAGCAGTGATGGGTCTAGCGGGGGGGCCGATGAGCAGTTCTTC.

The chain couples TRBV4-2 to TRBJ2-7; 8 bases fit TRBD1. V lost 0 bases, J lost 3 bases, and 4 bases stayed unmatched. The CDR3 totals 15 residues. Germline-derived CDR1 and CDR2 are LGHNA and YNFKEQ. CDR3 nucleotides: TGTGCCAGCAGCCAAGATAGGACAGGGCTCTACGAGCAGTACTTC. Translating it yields CASSQDRTGLYEQYF.

The CDR3: CASSVGLPGRGMQETQYF. The CDR3 nucleotides read TGTGCCAGCAGCGTCGGTTTGCCGGGGCGGGGGATGCAAGAGACCCAGTACTTC. The rearrangement uses TRBV9 and TRBJ2-5, with TRBD2 matching over 7 bases. CDR1 SGDLS and CDR2 YYNGEE come from the germline V gene. The CDR3 consists of 18 residues. The trim removed 2 bases at V and 2 bases at J, leaving 15 bases unmatched.

The chain uses TRBV5-4 and TRBJ2-1; perhaps TRBD2 as D (6 bases). The CDR3 loop spans 14 amino acids. Trimming cost V 4 bases and J 8 bases, with 16 bases left between them. Germline V CDR1 and CDR2: SGHNT, YYREEE (reference sequence). CDR3 coding DNA: TGTGCCAGCAGCAAGGCAGGACTACGGGATGAGCAGTTCTTC. It specifies CASSKAGLRDEQFF.

V and J are TRBV11-3 and TRBJ2-2; possibly TRBD1 for D (5 bases). This CDR3 contains 15 residues. Germline CDR1 is SGHNT and CDR2 is YENEEA. Trimming shortened V by 5 bases and J by 4 bases, and 14 bases separated the two germline ends. The CDR3 region is CASSQGLQSTGELFF. CDR3 bases: TGTGCCAGCAGCCAGGGTCTCCAGTCCACCGGGGAGCTGTTTTTT. Supplemented by reference TRBV11-3 and TRBJ2-2, the full variable domain reads EAGVVQSPRYKIIEKKQPVAFWCNPISGHNTLYWYLQNLGQGPELLIRYENEEAVDDSQLPKDRFSAERLKGVDSTLKIQPAELGDSAVYLCASSQGLQSTGELFFGEGSRLTVL.

The chain links TRBV5-1 to TRBJ1-3; D is possibly TRBD1 (5 bases). This CDR3 has 17 amino acids. Trimming removed 2 bases from V and 0 bases from J, with 15 bases in between. Germline assignment: CDR1 SGHRS and CDR2 YFSETQ. CDR3 region: CASSFQQVGSSGNTIYF. DNA for the CDR3: TGCGCCAGCAGCTTCCAACAGGTTGGCTCCTCTGGAAACACCATATATTTT.

This chain uses TRBV6-5 with TRBJ2-3; 7 nucleotides align to TRBD1. The CDR3 consists of 15 residues. Trimming removed 0 bases from V and 8 bases from J; junction bases left unmatched: 8. Germline V gene data show CDR1 as MNHEY and CDR2 as SVGAGI. CDR3 sequence (DNA): TGTGCCAGCAGTTACTCGAATAAGGGGGCAACTACGCAGTATTTT. Its translation: CASSYSNKGATTQYF.

The V and J genes are TRBV3-1 (or the pseudogene TRBV3-2) and TRBJ1-2, with TRBD1 identical over 7 bases. V trimming: 1 base; J trimming: 4 bases; junction bases outside the gene matches: 6. CDR3 size: 15 residues. CDR1 LGHDT and CDR2 YNNKEL come from the germline V gene (reference sequence). DNA of the CDR3: TGTGCCAGCAGCCAAGGTGTGGGACAGAGCTATGGCTACACCTTC. Residues: CASSQGVGQSYGYTF.

V and J are TRBV11-2 and TRBJ2-3; D is perhaps TRBD1 (6 bases). Trimming stripped 6 bases from V and 7 bases from J, with 17 bases between. Germline lookup yields CDR1 SGHAT and CDR2 FQNNGV. CDR3 length: 14 residues. This chain's CDR3 is CASRGQPGLYTQYF. Written as DNA, the CDR3 is TGTGCCAGCAGGGGACAACCCGGCCTCTATACGCAGTATTTT.

This clone showed up just once. J is TRBJ2-2 and V is TRBV3-1 (or the pseudogene TRBV3-2), with D possibly matching TRBD2 (5 bases). The CDR3 length is 14 residues. Per germline, CDR1 LGHDT and CDR2 YNNKEL (reference sequence). V dropped 1 base and J dropped 2 bases, with 5 bases sitting between them. CDR3: CASSQAGNTGELFF. The CDR3 nucleotides read TGTGCCAGCAGCCAAGCGGGAAACACCGGGGAGCTGTTTTTT.

Remarks on this clone: An end of the junction does not agree with germline; a read error may underlie this. V gene TRBV6-1 combines with J gene TRBJ2-1, with TRBD2 identical over 10 bases. Germline V gives CDR1 MNHNS, CDR2 SASEGT. The CDR3 has 13 residues. CDR3 nucleotide sequence: TGTGCCAGCAGGGAAGCGGGGGGGCTTGAGCAGTTCTTC. It is translated as CASREAGGLEQFF.

The chain is built from TRBV30 and TRBJ1-1, with 7 bases fitting TRBD1. Germline-derived CDR1 and CDR2 are GTSNPN and SVGIG (reference sequence). This CDR3 region has 15 residues. The V and J ends lost 0 bases and 3 bases, in that order; junction bases with no gene match: 7. The CDR3 DNA reads as TGTGCCTGGAGTGTACTTAGGGGGCTAGACACTGAAGCTTTCTTT. Protein: CAWSVLRGLDTEAFF. Full variable domain (missing parts from reference TRBV30 and TRBJ1-1): SQTIHQWPATLVQPVGSPLSLECTVEGTSNPNLYWYRQAAGRGLQLLFYSVGIGQISSEVPQNLSASRPQDRQFILSSKKLLLSDSGFYLCAWSVLRGLDTEAFFGQGTRLTVV.

This chain links TRBV18 with TRBJ2-5; 11 nucleotides align to TRBD1. The CDR3 runs 15 residues. The germline gives CDR1 KGHSH, CDR2 LQKENI. After removal of 3 bases from V and 6 bases from J, the junction contained 6 bases not matched to a gene. The DNA for the CDR3 is TGTGCCAGCTCACCTCGGACAGGGGGCGCGAAGACCCAGTACTTC. It is translated as CASSPRTGGAKTQYF.

V is TRBV6-1 and J is TRBJ2-7; 8 bases line up with TRBD2. The CDR3 is 15 amino acids. CDR1 MNHNS and CDR2 SASEGT come from the germline V gene. With 1 base clipped from V and 3 bases from J, the junction kept 5 bases outside the gene matches. CDR3 sequence: CASSEGGGNYYEQYF. The CDR3 region has the DNA TGTGCCAGCAGTGAAGGCGGGGGGAATTACTACGAGCAGTACTTC.

The chain carries TRBV29-1 and TRBJ1-5; D is unclear. The CDR3 length is 13 residues. Germline assignment: CDR1 SQVTM and CDR2 ANQGSEA. With 4 bases removed from V and 2 bases from J, the gap between germline ends came to 9 bases. CDR3 DNA sequence: TGCAGCGTTGTGCCCGAGGGCAATCAGCCCCAGCATTTT. This codes for CSVVPEGNQPQHF.

This clone was picked up a small number of times. CDR3 coding DNA: TGTGCCAGCAGCATCCGCTTGACAGGGCAAAACACCGGGGAGCTGTTTTTT. Its protein product is CASSIRLTGQNTGELFF. V is TRBV13 and J is TRBJ2-2; TRBD1 matches 7 bases. The V gene end was trimmed by 5 bases and the J gene end by 2 bases; junction bases not matched to a gene: 11. The length of the CDR3 is 17 residues. Germline CDR1 and CDR2: PRHDT and FYEKMQ (reference sequence).

The chain links TRBV9 to TRBJ2-3; TRBD2 agrees at 8 bases. The CDR3 contains 15 residues. Per the germline V gene, CDR1 is SGDLS and CDR2 is YYNGEE. Trimming removed 1 base from V and 1 base from J; junction bases left unmatched: 2. Here the CDR3 reads CASSVKAGGTDTQYF. DNA for the CDR3: TGTGCCAGCAGCGTAAAAGCGGGGGGCACAGATACGCAGTATTTT.